The 21 T cell receptor beta chains below all came from one sample that was sequenced in a study of T cells in Graves' hyperthyroidism and ophthalmopathy. What was amplified from RNA transcripts were TCR beta CDR3 regions. HTBI primers drove first-round RT-PCR of the TCR CDR3. TCRdb analysed the multiplex PCR reads with MiXCR anew, one entry per CDR3 protein. The sample yields some 800,000 distinct CDR3 sequences, roughly 37% seen once. The sequencing sample was made of blood. These receptors originate from a man aged 18 to 29 with Graves' hyperthyroidism.

This clonotype was detected many times. The chain couples TRBV7-8 to TRBJ1-6; possible D gene TRBD1, 5 bases. CDR1 is SGHVS and CDR2 is FQNEAQ in the germline V gene. The V end lost 3 bases, the J end lost 7 bases, and 13 bases lay between the germline ends. The CDR3 totals 15 residues. DNA of the CDR3: TGTGCCAGCAGCTTGTTAGAGAGGGGAAATTCACCCCTCCACTTT. The encoded protein is CASSLLERGNSPLHF.

There are many counts of this clonotype. The chain links TRBV2 to TRBJ1-1; D possibly corresponds to TRBD1 (5 bases). The CDR3 loop spans 13 amino acids. Germline V lookup: CDR1 SNHLY, CDR2 FYNNEI. V was cut by 5 bases and J by 6 bases, with 13 bases left in between. DNA for the CDR3: TGTGCCAGCAGTAACAGGAACATCCCTGAAGCTTTCTTT. It encodes CASSNRNIPEAFF.

The V and J genes are TRBV6-6 and TRBJ2-7; no clear D gene. In germline, CDR1 is MNHNY, CDR2 SVGAGI (reference sequence). The CDR3 is 15 residues long. The V gene lost 6 bases and the J gene lost 2 bases, with 17 bases spanning the gap. CDR3 in DNA: TGTGCCAGCAGCCCCACAGAGGATATTACCTACGAGCAGTACTTC. The encoded protein is CASSPTEDITYEQYF.

This clonotype was seen a single time. The chain recombines TRBV2 with TRBJ2-7; 10 bases map to TRBD2. With V trimmed by 5 bases and J by 2 bases, 6 bases remained unmatched. The CDR3 spans 15 residues. Germline V lookup: CDR1 SNHLY, CDR2 FYNNEI. The CDR3 sequence is CASSPDLAGAYEQYF. CDR3 nucleotides: TGTGCCAGCAGTCCGGATCTAGCGGGAGCCTACGAGCAGTACTTC. The full variable domain, rest sourced from reference TRBV2 and TRBJ2-7, is EPEVTQTPSHQVTQMGQEVILRCVPISNHLYFYWYRQILGQKVEFLVSFYNNEISEKSEIFDDQFSVERPDGSNFTLKIRSTKLEDSAMYFCASSPDLAGAYEQYFGPGTRLTVT.

The genes are TRBV6-5 and TRBJ1-5; no clear D. Germline lookup yields CDR1 MNHEY and CDR2 SVGAGI. V was cut by 2 bases and J by 9 bases, with 14 bases left in between. The CDR3 sequence is 14 residues long. This CDR3 reads CASSYAAGQLPQHF. The CDR3 coding sequence is TGTGCCAGCAGTTACGCCGCAGGCCAATTGCCCCAGCATTTT.

The chain combines TRBV6-5 with TRBJ1-3, with TRBD1 as a possible D gene (5 bases). This CDR3 has 15 residues. Trimming removed 6 bases from V and 0 bases from J, with 12 bases in between. Per germline, CDR1 MNHEY and CDR2 SVGAGI. As DNA, the CDR3 is TGTGCCAGCAGGGAGGGACGGAGCTCTGGAAACACCATATATTTT. Its translation is CASREGRSSGNTIYF.

This chain joins TRBV7-2 and TRBJ1-3; no clear D gene. This CDR3 comprises 17 residues. From germline, CDR1 is SGHTA and CDR2 FQGNSA. Between the trimmed V and J ends, which lost 6 bases and 0 bases, there was a span of 18 bases. The CDR3 sequence is CASSLQGRPFSGNTIYF. The CDR3 DNA sequence: TGTGCCAGCAGTTTACAAGGGCGCCCTTTCTCTGGAAACACCATATATTTT.

The gene calls are TRBV11-2 and TRBJ1-6; D may be TRBD1 (6 bases). This CDR3 has 16 amino acids. V was cut by 4 bases and J by 7 bases, with 17 bases left in between. Germline V gene lookup returns CDR1 SGHAT and CDR2 FQNNGV. The CDR3: CASSSGRGQQNSPLHF. CDR3 bases: TGTGCCAGCAGCTCAGGGAGAGGACAGCAAAATTCACCCCTCCACTTT.

In its sample, this clonotype was seen many times. The J gene is TRBJ1-3, the V gene TRBV29-1; D unclear. The CDR3 has 13 residues. Deletions cut 7 bases from V and 0 bases from J, with 10 bases between. The germline V gene has CDR1 SQVTM and CDR2 ANQGSEA. The CDR3 sequence is CSAGGISGNTIYF. The CDR3 nucleotides are TGCAGCGCTGGCGGGATCTCTGGAAACACCATATATTTT.

Comment on this clonotype: A much larger clone is a single base away; this may be a read error. The chain links TRBV19 to TRBJ1-1; D unresolved. The germline V gene encodes CDR1 LNHDA and CDR2 SQIVND (reference sequence). The CDR3 covers 14 residues. The CDR3 sequence is CASSSSGLNTEASF. DNA of the CDR3: TGTGCCAGTAGTAGTTCGGGATTGAACACTGAAGCTTCCTTT.

Turning to this clonotype: One base away lies a much larger clone, so this may be a sequencing read error. The chain joins TRBV9 to TRBJ1-6, with D perhaps matching TRBD1 (6 bases). In germline, CDR1 is SGDLS, CDR2 YYNGEE. The CDR3 totals 15 residues. Trimming removed 4 bases at V and 6 bases at J, with 14 bases between. CDR3 loop: CASSTRTESNSPLHF. CDR3 DNA: TGTGCCAGCAGCACCCGGACAGAGTCTAATTCACCCCTCCACTTT.

This clonotype showed up just once. This chain links TRBV4-1 with TRBJ2-7; possible D gene TRBD1, 7 bases. Germline loops: CDR1 MGHRA, CDR2 YSYEKL. The V gene lost 5 bases and the J gene lost 7 bases, with 21 bases spanning the gap. The CDR3 contains 15 residues. The CDR3 DNA sequence: TGCGCCAGCAGCTTGGGAGGAGGGGGCCCAGGGGAGCAGTACTTC. It specifies CASSLGGGGPGEQYF.

As concerns this clonotype: One base away lies a much larger clone, so this may be a sequencing read error. V and J are TRBV29-1 and TRBJ1-2; D is perhaps TRBD1 (6 bases). The CDR3 loop spans 12 amino acids. Germline CDR1 is SQVTM and CDR2 is ANQGSEA. CDR3 nucleotides: TGCAGTGCTAGTCAGGGGTTGAGAGGCTACACCTTC. Its translation: CSASQGLRGYTF.

This clonotype was counted ten times or more. This chain connects TRBV20-1 to TRBJ1-6, with D unresolved. This CDR3 contains 14 residues. CDR1 is DFQATT, CDR2 SNEGSKA, per germline (reference sequence). Deletions cut 3 bases from V and 8 bases from J, with 14 bases between. CDR3 sequence: CSARIPAGDSPLHF. DNA for the CDR3: TGCAGTGCTAGGATCCCCGCGGGTGATTCACCCCTCCACTTT.

This clonotype has only a few counts. The CDR3 bases are TGTGCCAGCAGGCCACGCAGGGACTCCTACGAGCAGTACTTC. It specifies CASRPRRDSYEQYF. This chain uses TRBV6-6 with TRBJ2-7; D possibly corresponds to TRBD1 (5 bases). Trimming took off 6 bases at V and 0 bases at J, with 12 bases between the two ends. The germline V gene has CDR1 MNHNY and CDR2 SVGAGI (reference sequence). The CDR3 covers 14 residues.

As concerns this clonotype: This may be a read error, as it is one base from a much larger clone. The chain uses TRBV15 and TRBJ2-5; D unresolved. CDR3 length equals 13 residues. Germline V gives CDR1 LNHNV, CDR2 YYDKDF (reference sequence). CDR3 DNA: TGTGCCACCAGCGGAGAAAGGACAGAGACCCAGTACTTC. It encodes CATSGERTETQYF. The complete variable domain, with remaining parts taken from reference TRBV15 and TRBJ2-5, reads DAMVIQNPRYQVTQFGKPVTLSCSQTLNHNVMYWYQQKSSQAPKLLFHYYDKDFNNEADTPDNFQSRRPNTSFCFLDIRSPGLGDTAMYLCATSGERTETQYFGPGTRLLVL.

The table lists this clonotype with a few counts. V gene TRBV5-1 combines with J gene TRBJ2-6; weak D call: TRBD1 (6 bases). The germline V gene has CDR1 SGHRS and CDR2 YFSETQ. The V end lost 2 bases, the J end lost 3 bases, and 15 bases lay between the germline ends. The CDR3 loop spans 17 amino acids. Here the CDR3 DNA reads TGCGCCAGCAGCTTCTATGGACAGTACAGTGGGGCCAACGTCCTGACTTTC. Its translation is CASSFYGQYSGANVLTF.

The V call is TRBV20-1, the J call TRBJ2-7; TRBD2 agrees at 12 bases. The CDR3 spans 15 residues. V trimming: 2 bases; J trimming: 7 bases; junction bases outside the gene matches: 9. The germline V gene has CDR1 DFQATT and CDR2 SNEGSKA (reference sequence). CDR3: CSARLAGGPSREQYF. CDR3 bases: TGCAGTGCTAGACTAGCGGGAGGGCCTTCTCGGGAGCAGTACTTC.

The chain employs TRBV13 and TRBJ2-7; tentative D call: TRBD1 (6 bases). CDR3 length: 15 amino acids. The V gene lost 5 bases and the J gene lost 3 bases, with 17 bases spanning the gap. Germline V gives CDR1 PRHDT, CDR2 FYEKMQ (reference sequence). The CDR3 region is CASSPDRDTYYEQYF. The DNA for the CDR3 is TGTGCCAGCAGCCCCGACCGGGACACCTACTACGAGCAGTACTTC.

This clonotype was detected only a few times. The gene calls are TRBV11-2 and TRBJ2-7; 10 positions match TRBD1. J lost 4 bases, V lost 6 bases, and 9 bases had no gene match. Germline CDR1 reads SGHAT; CDR2 reads FQNNGV. The CDR3 covers 15 residues. In nucleotides, the CDR3 is TGTGCCAGCAGTTACGGACAGGGGGTAGTGTACGAGCAGTACTTC. Translation gives CASSYGQGVVYEQYF.

The chain has TRBV5-8 and TRBJ2-5, with TRBD1 matching 8 bases. V gave up 0 bases and J gave up 0 bases; unmatched junction bases: 4. Germline CDR1 SGHTS, CDR2 YDEGEE. The CDR3 is 16 amino acids. CDR3 bases: TGTGCCAGCAGCTTGGTCTCAGGGGGCCACCAAGAGACCCAGTACTTC. It encodes CASSLVSGGHQETQYF.